A single sample gave rise to the 32 T cell receptor beta chains below, sequenced in a study of shared clonotypes between healthy human individuals. The assay was immunoSEQ multiplex PCR, and TCRdb's table has in-frame clones only and misses some. The data contain approximately 590,000 clones, nearly 97% of them singletons. CD45RO-negative cells were positively selected for CCR7, leaving out terminally differentiated effector memory CD45RA+ cells. The specimen was naive CD8+ T cells sorted from blood. These receptors all come from a woman aged 30 to 39 in good health.

There are a few counts of this clone. The rearrangement uses TRBV4-1 and TRBJ1-1; no reliable D call. The V gene lost 0 bases and the J gene lost 6 bases, with 11 bases spanning the gap. The germline gives CDR1 MGHRA, CDR2 YSYEKL. The CDR3 has 14 residues. CDR3 sequence (DNA): TGCGCCAGCAGCCAAGATAGAGGGAAGGCTGAAGCTTTCTTT. Amino acids: CASSQDRGKAEAFF.

The chain recombines TRBV28 with TRBJ2-5; D is unclear. This CDR3 contains 14 residues. Germline loops: CDR1 MDHEN, CDR2 SYDVKM. Trimming removed 3 bases from V and 4 bases from J, with 12 bases in between. CDR3 nucleotides: TGTGCCAGCAGTTTGACGGTGGGTCGAGAGACCCAGTACTTC. It yields the protein CASSLTVGRETQYF.

The rearrangement joins TRBV18 to TRBJ2-7, with TRBD1 matching 9 bases. In germline, CDR1 is KGHSH, CDR2 LQKENI. The CDR3 loop spans 14 amino acids. V lost 3 bases and J lost 4; bases outside the gene matches: 4. The chain's CDR3 is CASSPGTGLYEQYF. The CDR3 bases are TGTGCCAGCTCACCCGGGACAGGGTTATACGAGCAGTACTTC.

The chain links TRBV7-9 to TRBJ2-5; maybe TRBD1 (5 bases). This CDR3 region has 13 residues. Germline assignment: CDR1 SEHNR and CDR2 FQNEAQ (reference sequence). Deletions cut 5 bases from V and 1 base from J, with 8 bases between. The CDR3 coding sequence is TGTGCCAGCAGCCTTCAGGGCCAAGAGACCCAGTACTTC. Protein product: CASSLQGQETQYF.

J is TRBJ2-1 and V is TRBV19; a possible D gene is TRBD2 (6 bases). CDR3 length: 15 residues. Germline CDR1 is LNHDA and CDR2 is SQIVND (reference sequence). The V gene lost 5 bases and the J gene lost 4 bases, with 15 bases spanning the gap. CDR3 sequence (DNA): TGTGCCAGTAGTGTACTATCGGGAGAATACAATGAGCAGTTCTTC. Translating gives CASSVLSGEYNEQFF. Variable domain in full (rest from reference TRBV19 and TRBJ2-1): DGGITQSPKYLFRKEGQNVTLSCEQNLNHDAMYWYRQDPGQGLRLIYYSQIVNDFQKGDIAEGYSVSREKKESFPLTVTSAQKNPTAFYLCASSVLSGEYNEQFFGPGTRLTVL.

V gene TRBV19 combines with J gene TRBJ1-2, with 7 bases fitting TRBD1. Germline V CDR1 and CDR2: LNHDA, SQIVND (reference sequence). The CDR3 runs to 13 residues. V trimming: 4 bases; J trimming: 3 bases; junction bases outside the gene matches: 2. The CDR3 region has the DNA TGTGCCAGTAGTACGGACAGGTACTATGGCTACACCTTC. Its translation is CASSTDRYYGYTF.

This clone is a singleton in its sample. The chain is built from TRBV27 and TRBJ1-5; unclear D gene. Germline values: CDR1 MNHEY, CDR2 SMNVEV (reference sequence). The CDR3 sequence is 13 residues long. The V end was cut by 6 bases, the J end by 3 bases, with 9 bases between. CDR3 sequence: CASSRQYNQPQHF. The CDR3 DNA reads as TGTGCCAGCAGCCGGCAGTACAATCAGCCCCAGCATTTT.

The chain couples TRBV7-9 to TRBJ1-2; 12 positions match TRBD1. Germline values: CDR1 SEHNR, CDR2 FQNEAQ (reference sequence). This CDR3 region has 15 residues. V was clipped by 4 bases and J by 4 bases; unmatched bases: 4. For the CDR3, the DNA is TGTGCCAGCAGCTGGGGACAGGGGGCCTCCTATGGCTACACCTTC. Translation gives CASSWGQGASYGYTF. Variable domain in full (rest from reference TRBV7-9 and TRBJ1-2): DTGVSQNPRHKITKRGQNVTFRCDPISEHNRLYWYRQTLGQGPEFLTYFQNEAQLEKSRLLSDRFSAERPKGSFSTLEIQRTEQGDSAMYLCASSWGQGASYGYTFGSGTRLTVV.

This rearrangement joins TRBV13 to TRBJ1-4, with D possibly matching TRBD1 (5 bases). The germline gives CDR1 PRHDT, CDR2 FYEKMQ (reference sequence). The V end lost 5 bases, the J end lost 6 bases, and 19 bases lay between the germline ends. The CDR3 loop spans 16 amino acids. The DNA for the CDR3 is TGTGCCAGCAGCCAGCAGGGTAGAGAGGGTCATGAAAAACTGTTTTTT. Encoded protein: CASSQQGREGHEKLFF.

The rearrangement links TRBV4-1 to TRBJ1-5, with D unresolved. CDR1 and CDR2 from the germline V gene are MGHRA and YSYEKL. Trimming cost V 2 bases and J 10 bases, with 12 bases left between them. The CDR3 consists of 13 residues. CDR3 residues: CASSQLKGGPQHF. The CDR3 coding sequence is TGCGCCAGCAGCCAACTAAAGGGTGGCCCCCAGCATTTT.

The chain has TRBV27 and TRBJ1-1; D gene unclear. CDR3 length: 14 amino acids. The germline V gene has CDR1 MNHEY and CDR2 SMNVEV (reference sequence). V lost 5 bases and J lost 4, with 14 bases in between. In DNA, the CDR3 is TGTGCCAGCAGTGACTCATTCAGTGGCACTGAAGCTTTCTTT. As protein: CASSDSFSGTEAFF.

This chain uses TRBV28 with TRBJ2-7, with D possibly TRBD1 on 5 matching bases. With 6 bases removed from V and 5 bases from J, the gap between germline ends came to 17 bases. Germline V gene sequence: CDR1 MDHEN, CDR2 SYDVKM. This CDR3 comprises 14 residues. The CDR3 protein is CASRRRTPKDEQYF. CDR3 nucleotides: TGTGCCAGCAGGCGTAGGACACCGAAGGACGAGCAGTACTTC.

V usage is TRBV9 and J usage is TRBJ2-1, with 7 bases identical to TRBD2. V trimming: 0 bases; J trimming: 7 bases; junction bases outside the gene matches: 13. The CDR3 is made up of 17 amino acids. CDR1 and CDR2 (germline): SGDLS, YYNGEE. CDR3 in amino acids: CASSVAGTGGGMNEQFF. CDR3 nucleotide sequence: TGTGCCAGCAGCGTAGCTGGGACGGGAGGAGGGATGAATGAGCAGTTCTTC. Full variable domain (remainder filled in from reference TRBV9 and TRBJ2-1): DSGVTQTPKHLITATGQRVTLRCSPRSGDLSVYWYQQSLDQGLQFLIQYYNGEERAKGNILERFSAQQFPDLHSELNLSSLELGDSALYFCASSVAGTGGGMNEQFFGPGTRLTVL.

This rearrangement joins TRBV6-5 to TRBJ2-7; D is possibly TRBD2 (5 bases). The germline V and J ends were trimmed by 6 bases and 4 bases, with 10 bases remaining between them. This CDR3 is built from 12 residues. Per the germline V gene, CDR1 is MNHEY and CDR2 is SVGAGI. The CDR3 loop reads CASRGPGYEQYF. CDR3 sequence (DNA): TGTGCCAGCAGAGGCCCGGGATACGAGCAGTACTTC.

This clone occurred once. The chain employs TRBV7-9 and TRBJ2-7; tentative D call: TRBD1 (5 bases). Deletions cut 5 bases from V and 1 base from J, with 6 bases between. In germline, CDR1 is SEHNR, CDR2 FQNEAQ (reference sequence). The CDR3 is made up of 12 amino acids. CDR3 in DNA: TGTGCCAGCAGCAGGACATCCTACGAGCAGTACTTC. As protein: CASSRTSYEQYF.

The chain combines TRBV4-1 with TRBJ2-7; D remains unclear. CDR3 length equals 17 residues. CDR1 and CDR2 from the germline V gene are MGHRA and YSYEKL. Trimming left V 3 bases short and J 3 bases short, with 21 bases between. CDR3 bases: TGCGCCAGCAGCCATCCTTACGAGACGGAGAACGGCTACGAGCAGTACTTC. This codes for CASSHPYETENGYEQYF.

This clone was observed a few times. Other DNA sequences in this specimen translate into the identical CDR3. This rearrangement joins TRBV27 to TRBJ2-1, with TRBD2 matching over 11 bases. This CDR3 comprises 15 residues. The germline V gene has CDR1 MNHEY and CDR2 SMNVEV (reference sequence). The trim removed 5 bases at V and 4 bases at J, leaving 4 bases unmatched. Here the CDR3 reads CASSAGTSGYNEQFF. DNA of the CDR3: TGTGCCAGCAGTGCCGGGACTAGCGGATACAATGAGCAGTTCTTC.

On this clone: The same CDR3 arises from other DNA sequences in this sample as well. This rearrangement joins TRBV28 to TRBJ1-1; D unresolved. CDR1 MDHEN and CDR2 SYDVKM come from the germline V gene. V was trimmed by 6 bases and J by 1 base, leaving 9 bases between them. This CDR3 region has 13 residues. The chain's CDR3 is CASSPRGNTEAFF. The CDR3 nucleotides read TGTGCCAGCAGCCCCCGGGGGAACACTGAAGCTTTCTTT.

The rearrangement uses TRBV6-5 and TRBJ1-3; D unresolved. The CDR3 contains 14 residues. Trimming removed 5 bases from V and 3 bases from J, with 11 bases in between. Looked up from germline, CDR1 is MNHEY and CDR2 is SVGAGI. The CDR3 DNA reads TGTGCCAGCAGTCTCTCTTCCTATGGAAACACCATATATTTT. Residues: CASSLSSYGNTIYF.

Regarding this clone: This CDR3 is also generated by other DNA sequences in the sample. For the CDR3, the DNA is TGTGCCAGCAGTTTACAGGGTACCTACAATGAGCAGTTCTTC. Amino acids: CASSLQGTYNEQFF. The chain joins TRBV27 to TRBJ2-1, with D perhaps matching TRBD1 (5 bases). Trimming stripped 2 bases from V and 2 bases from J, with 7 bases between. Germline assignment: CDR1 MNHEY and CDR2 SMNVEV (reference sequence). The CDR3 contains 14 residues.

The V and J genes are TRBV27 and TRBJ2-1; possibly TRBD2 for D (5 bases). Germline loops: CDR1 MNHEY, CDR2 SMNVEV (reference sequence). The CDR3 covers 14 residues. Trimming removed 3 bases from V and 6 bases from J, with 12 bases in between. The CDR3 loop reads CASSFVGASNEQFF. CDR3 in DNA: TGTGCCAGCAGTTTTGTGGGAGCTTCCAATGAGCAGTTCTTC.

The V gene is TRBV30, the J gene TRBJ2-5; TRBD1 is a possible D gene (6 bases). The closer fit of TRBJ2-7 to the DNA end suggests the J call may be wrong. The CDR3 sequence is 14 residues long. Germline V lookup: CDR1 GTSNPN, CDR2 SVGIG (reference sequence). The CDR3 is CAWSDRRGPYEQYF. Here the CDR3 DNA reads TGTGCCTGGAGTGACCGCAGGGGACCCTACGAGCAGTACTTC.

The chain has TRBV11-2 and TRBJ1-3, with D possibly matching TRBD1 (5 bases). V lost 5 bases and J lost 2, with 13 bases in between. This CDR3 has 15 amino acids. Per germline, CDR1 SGHAT and CDR2 FQNNGV. The CDR3 bases are TGTGCCAGCAGCCCCAACCTGGGGCCTGGAAACACCATATATTTT. It codes for CASSPNLGPGNTIYF.

This clone was found once. V usage is TRBV27 and J usage is TRBJ1-5; possible D gene TRBD1, 5 bases. Trimming took 2 bases from V and 9 from J, leaving 14 bases between them. The CDR3 is 14 amino acids. Germline V gives CDR1 MNHEY, CDR2 SMNVEV (reference sequence). The CDR3 loop is CASSLTGRVRPQHF. The CDR3 DNA is TGTGCCAGCAGTTTAACCGGCAGGGTGCGGCCCCAGCATTTT.

The rearrangement uses TRBV7-9 and TRBJ2-3; D might be TRBD1 (5 bases). Germline CDR1 is SEHNR and CDR2 is FQNEAQ (reference sequence). V lost 6 bases, J lost 0 bases, and 10 bases lay in between. The CDR3 spans 14 residues. The CDR3 loop reads CASRLDRSTDTQYF. CDR3 DNA sequence: TGTGCCAGCAGGCTCGACAGAAGCACAGATACGCAGTATTTT. Full variable domain (missing parts from reference TRBV7-9 and TRBJ2-3): DTGVSQNPRHKITKRGQNVTFRCDPISEHNRLYWYRQTLGQGPEFLTYFQNEAQLEKSRLLSDRFSAERPKGSFSTLEIQRTEQGDSAMYLCASRLDRSTDTQYFGPGTRLTVL.

This chain links TRBV10-2 with TRBJ2-1; 10 bases are shared with TRBD2. V was clipped by 4 bases and J by 4 bases; unmatched bases: 7. CDR1 and CDR2 (germline): WSHSY, SAAADI. The CDR3 length is 16 residues. The CDR3 protein is CASSVRTSGQYNEQFF. The CDR3, as DNA: TGCGCCAGCAGTGTCAGGACTAGCGGCCAATACAATGAGCAGTTCTTC.

The chain uses TRBV28 and TRBJ2-1, with 7 nucleotides matching TRBD2. This CDR3 is 18 amino acids long. The V segment lost 0 bases and the J segment 5 bases; nucleotides outside the gene matches: 13. Germline V gene sequence: CDR1 MDHEN, CDR2 SYDVKM. The CDR3 DNA reads as TGTGCCAGCAGTTTATGGGCTGAGGGAGGGCCCCCACACAATGAGCAGTTCTTC. Encoded protein: CASSLWAEGGPPHNEQFF.

This chain uses TRBV28 with TRBJ2-7; a possible D gene is TRBD1 (6 bases). In germline, CDR1 is MDHEN, CDR2 SYDVKM. The CDR3 totals 15 residues. V was clipped by 3 bases and J by 2 bases, with 14 bases between them. The CDR3 nucleotides read TGTGCCAGCAGTTTCCGGACAGCGTCCCCCTACGAGCAGTACTTC. Residues: CASSFRTASPYEQYF.

The V and J genes are TRBV6-1 and TRBJ1-1, with 8 nucleotides matching TRBD1. Germline-derived CDR1 and CDR2 are MNHNS and SASEGT. V was clipped by 8 bases and J by 5 bases; unmatched bases: 7. The length of the CDR3 is 13 residues. The DNA for the CDR3 is TGTGCCAGCCAGGGGGCGCCTGATACTGAAGCTTTCTTT. Encoded protein: CASQGAPDTEAFF.

The chain employs TRBV5-6 and TRBJ2-5, with D unclear. Germline V gene lookup returns CDR1 SGHDT and CDR2 YYEEEE. The CDR3 is made up of 11 amino acids. Deletions cut 1 base from V and 4 bases from J, with 2 bases between. CDR3 amino acids: CASSLIETQYF. CDR3 in DNA: TGTGCCAGCAGCTTGATAGAGACCCAGTACTTC.

This rearrangement joins TRBV27 to TRBJ2-1, with 16 bases aligning to TRBD2. The V gene's germline CDR1 is MNHEY and CDR2 SMNVEV (reference sequence). V trimming: 7 bases; J trimming: 7 bases; junction bases outside the gene matches: 13. The CDR3 sequence is 18 residues long. In DNA, the CDR3 is TGTGCCAGCACCCCGGGGACTAGCGGGAGGGCCAGTCTAAATGAGCAGTTCTTC. It codes for CASTPGTSGRASLNEQFF.

The CDR3 here is CASSLTENYGYTF. DNA for the CDR3: TGTGCCAGCAGTTTAACAGAGAACTATGGCTACACCTTC. J is TRBJ1-2 and V is TRBV6-5; D uncertain. Trimming took off 4 bases at V and 2 bases at J, with 8 bases between the two ends. Germline V gene lookup returns CDR1 MNHEY and CDR2 SVGAGI. CDR3 length equals 13 residues.